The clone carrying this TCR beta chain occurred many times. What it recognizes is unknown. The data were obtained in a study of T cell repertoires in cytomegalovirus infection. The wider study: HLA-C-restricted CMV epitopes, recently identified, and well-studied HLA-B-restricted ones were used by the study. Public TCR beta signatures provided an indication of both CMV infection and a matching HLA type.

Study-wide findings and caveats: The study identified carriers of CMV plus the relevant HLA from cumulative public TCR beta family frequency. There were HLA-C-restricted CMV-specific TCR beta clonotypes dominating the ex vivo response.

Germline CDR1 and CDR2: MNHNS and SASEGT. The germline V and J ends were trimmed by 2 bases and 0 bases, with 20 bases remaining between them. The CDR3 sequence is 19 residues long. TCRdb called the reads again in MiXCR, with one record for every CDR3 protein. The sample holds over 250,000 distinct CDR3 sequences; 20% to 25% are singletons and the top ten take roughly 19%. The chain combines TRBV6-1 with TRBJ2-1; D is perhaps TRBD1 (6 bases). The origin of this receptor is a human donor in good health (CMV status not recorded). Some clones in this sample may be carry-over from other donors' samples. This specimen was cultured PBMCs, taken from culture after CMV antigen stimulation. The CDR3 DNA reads TGTGCCAGCAGTGAATTAGGGGCAGGGGCCGCAAGCTCCTACAATGAGCAGTTCTTC. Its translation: CASSELGAGAASSYNEQFF.